This TCR beta chain was profiled in a study of T cells expressing NK-cell markers. Study context: Seven sequenced donors out of eight were HCMV-seropositive, one seronegative.

Each CDR3 protein gets one entry in TCRdb, which reprocessed the 5' RACE reads and gives no DNA. The sample has about 550,000 distinct CDR3 sequences; the top ten hold 3% to 4.5%. Germline lookup yields CDR1 MGHDK and CDR2 SYGVNS. CDR3 length equals 15 residues. The rearrangement uses TRBV25-1 and TRBJ2-7; TCRdb's D gene call, TRBD1, goes unchecked for lack of DNA. Sequenced sample: blood T cells: a sorted CD56 or NKG2C T cell subset, CD4+ or CD8+ T cells, or bulk PBMC T cells (not recorded which). This TCR was recovered from a man younger than 35 in good health. CDR3 residues: CASSRPGTGVDEQYF.